The clone carrying this TCR beta chain was found many times. The antigen remains undetermined. This entry belongs to a study of T cell repertoires in cytomegalovirus infection. The overall study: HLA-B-restricted CMV epitopes that are well studied were used alongside recently identified HLA-C-restricted ones. Matching HLA type, along with CMV infection, was indicated by public TCR beta signatures. Study-wide findings and caveats: Predominance within the ex vivo response was attributable to HLA-C-restricted CMV-specific TCR beta clonotypes.

TCRdb reprocessed the reads via MiXCR and lists one record per CDR3 protein. The data hold about 740,000 distinct CDR3 sequences, with 30% to 40% observed a single time. This CDR3 is built from 17 residues. Germline V CDR1 and CDR2: SGHVS, FNYEAQ. J lost 2 bases, V lost 0 bases, and 9 bases had no gene match. The rearrangement links TRBV7-6 to TRBJ2-7; 8 bases agree with TRBD2. This receptor was taken from a human donor in good health (CMV status not recorded). Some clones in this sample may be carry-over from other donors' samples. The sample in question was cultured PBMCs, obtained from culture after CMV antigen stimulation. The CDR3, as DNA: TGTGCCAGCAGCTTAGCCGCAGGTAGCGGGGTGGCCTACGAGCAGTACTTC. Amino acids: CASSLAAGSGVAYEQYF.